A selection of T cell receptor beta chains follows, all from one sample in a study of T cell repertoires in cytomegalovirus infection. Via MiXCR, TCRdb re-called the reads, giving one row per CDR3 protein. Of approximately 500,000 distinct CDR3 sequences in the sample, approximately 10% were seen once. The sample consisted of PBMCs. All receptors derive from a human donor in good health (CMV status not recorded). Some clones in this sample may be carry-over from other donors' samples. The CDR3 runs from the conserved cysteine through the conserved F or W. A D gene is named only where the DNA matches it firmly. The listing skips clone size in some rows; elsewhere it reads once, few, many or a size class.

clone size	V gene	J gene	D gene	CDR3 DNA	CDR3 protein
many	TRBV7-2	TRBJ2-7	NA	TGTGCCAGCAGTCCTTACTACGAGCAGTACTTC	CASSPYYEQYF
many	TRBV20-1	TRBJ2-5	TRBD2	TGCAGTGCTAGCTTGCGGGGGGTTGGCAGGAGGGAGACCCAGTACTTC	CSASLRGVGRRETQYF
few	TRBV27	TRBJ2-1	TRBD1	TGTGCCAGCAGTCTTTTTACCGGGACAGGGAGGAGGAATGAGCAGTTCTTC	CASSLFTGTGRRNEQFF
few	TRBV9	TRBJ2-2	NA	TGTGCCAGCAGCGCCTTCGGGAGAAACACCGGGGAGCTGTTTTTT	CASSAFGRNTGELFF
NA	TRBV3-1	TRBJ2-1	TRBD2	TGTGCCAGCAGCCAAGTTGCGGGAGGCGATGAGCAGTTCTTC	CASSQVAGGDEQFF
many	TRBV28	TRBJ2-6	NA	TGTGCCAGCAGTCTCACCCTTAAGGAGACCTACTCTGGGGCCAACGTCCTGACTTTC	CASSLTLKETYSGANVLTF
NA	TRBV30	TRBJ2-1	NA	TGTGCCTGGAGTGTACTTAGTGGGGAGTTGCTGTTCTTC	CAWSVLSGELLFF
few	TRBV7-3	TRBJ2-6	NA	TGTGCCAGCAGCTTATGGGCCGGGGCCAACGTCCTGACTTTC	CASSLWAGANVLTF
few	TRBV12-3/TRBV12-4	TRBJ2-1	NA	TGTGCCAGCAGTTTAATGGGGGCGGCAGGGGACGAGCAGTTCTTC	CASSLMGAAGDEQFF
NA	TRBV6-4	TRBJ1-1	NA	TGTGCCAGCAGTGAGCGGGGAAGGGTCGCTGAAGCTTTCTTT	CASSERGRVAEAFF
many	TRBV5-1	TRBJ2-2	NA	TGCGCCAGCAGCCAGGACACCCACGGGGAGCTGTTTTTT	CASSQDTHGELFF
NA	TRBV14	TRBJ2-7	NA	TGTGCCAGCAGCCAAGATCTGTGGGAGAGCGAGCAGTACTTC	CASSQDLWESEQYF
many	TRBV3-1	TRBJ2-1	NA	TGTGCCAGCAGCCAAGAGCGCCTTACCTACAATGAGCAGTTCTTC	CASSQERLTYNEQFF
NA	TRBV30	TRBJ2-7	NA	TGTGCCTGGAGTCTCAACCAGGGGGGATCCTACGAGCAGTACTTC	CAWSLNQGGSYEQYF
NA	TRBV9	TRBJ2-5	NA	TGTGCCAGCAGCCCCGGACAGTTTATAGAGGGCGAGACCCAGTACTTC	CASSPGQFIEGETQYF
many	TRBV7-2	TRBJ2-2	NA	TGTGCCAGCAGCTTAGGGGGCAGAGGTACGAACACCGGGGAGCTGTTTTTT	CASSLGGRGTNTGELFF
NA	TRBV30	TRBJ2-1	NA	TGTGCCCAAGTTCTGTCGCGGAGCTCCTACAATGAGCAGTTCTTC	CAQVLSRSSYNEQFF
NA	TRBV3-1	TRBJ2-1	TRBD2	TGTGCCAGCAGCCAAGATCTAGCGGCCTCCTACAATGAGCAGTTCTTC	CASSQDLAASYNEQFF
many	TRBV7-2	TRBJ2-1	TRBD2	TGTGCCAGCAGCTTAGGGAGCGGGAGCTTCAATGAGCAGTTCTTC	CASSLGSGSFNEQFF
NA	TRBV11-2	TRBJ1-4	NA	TGTGCCAGCAGCCCTTGGGGGGCTAATGAAAAACTGTTTTTT	CASSPWGANEKLFF
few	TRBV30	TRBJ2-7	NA	TGTGCCTGGAGCCCCCTAGAACCCTACGAGCAGTACTTC	CAWSPLEPYEQYF
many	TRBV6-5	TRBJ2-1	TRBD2	TGTGCCAGCAGCCTAGCGGGAGATTTGGATGAGCAGTTCTTC	CASSLAGDLDEQFF
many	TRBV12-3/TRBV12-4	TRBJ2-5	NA	TGTGCCAGCAGTCACCTAGGCCCCGTGGAGACCCAGTACTTC	CASSHLGPVETQYF
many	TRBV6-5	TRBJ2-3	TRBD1	TGTGCCAGCAGTTACTCTGACAGGGAGACAGATACGCAGTATTTT	CASSYSDRETDTQYF
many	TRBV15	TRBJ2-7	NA	TGTGCCACCAGCAGAGTTGACGCCTACGAGCAGTACTTC	CATSRVDAYEQYF
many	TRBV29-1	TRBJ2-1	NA	TGCAGCGTTGAAAGGGCAGGGTACTACAATGAGCAGTTCTTC	CSVERAGYYNEQFF
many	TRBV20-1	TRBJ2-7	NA	TGCAGTGCCAGGCATACATCATACGAGCAGTACTTC	CSARHTSYEQYF
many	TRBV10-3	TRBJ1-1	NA	TGTGCCATCAGCGGGACAAGCACTGAAGCTTTCTTT	CAISGTSTEAFF
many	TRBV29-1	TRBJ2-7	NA	TGCAGCGTTGGGACCCGAGGTTACGAGCAGTACTTC	CSVGTRGYEQYF
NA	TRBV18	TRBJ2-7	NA	TGTGCCAGCTCGTCCGCTAGCACAGCGTTATTAGCCTACGAGCAGTACTTC	CASSSASTALLAYEQYF
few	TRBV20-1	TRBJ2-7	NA	TGCAGTGCTAGAGGACACGTAGTTTCCTACGAGCAGTACTTC	CSARGHVVSYEQYF
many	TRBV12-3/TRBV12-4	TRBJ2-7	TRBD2	TGTGCCAGCAGTTGGGGGGGCGGGAGGCTCGGCTCCGAGCAGTACTTC	CASSWGGGRLGSEQYF
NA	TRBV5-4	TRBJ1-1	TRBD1	TGTGCCAGCAGCTTGGGGACTACAGGGGTGGAAACTGAAGCTTTCTTT	CASSLGTTGVETEAFF
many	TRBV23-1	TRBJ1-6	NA	TGCGCCAGCCTCGGAGCGGAGAGCTCCTATAATTCACCCCTCCACTTT	CASLGAESSYNSPLHF
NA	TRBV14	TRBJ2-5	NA	TGTGCCAGCAGCCAAAGACGGAAAGAGACCAAGTACTTC	CASSQRRKETKYF
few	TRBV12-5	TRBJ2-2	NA	TGTGCTAGTGGGATTGACTCCCCCCGGGGGGAGCTGTTTTTT	CASGIDSPRGELFF
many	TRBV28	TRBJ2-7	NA	TGTGCCAGCAGTTTCCCTCTCTTCCGCGGTAACTCCTACGAGCAGTACTTC	CASSFPLFRGNSYEQYF
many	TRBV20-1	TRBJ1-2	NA	TGCAGTGCTAGAGAGGGTTTGCGGGGACTCAGGGGATATGGCTACACCTTC	CSAREGLRGLRGYGYTF
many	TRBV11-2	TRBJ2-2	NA	TGTGCCAGCAGCCTAGCCGGAAGCATGAACACCGGGGAGCTGTTTTTT	CASSLAGSMNTGELFF
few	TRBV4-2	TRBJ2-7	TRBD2	TGTGCCAGCAGCCAAATCGGGACTAGCGGATCCTACGAGCAGTACTTC	CASSQIGTSGSYEQYF
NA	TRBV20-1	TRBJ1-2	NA	TGCAGTGCTAAAAATGGCTGGGAATATGGCTACACCTTC	CSAKNGWEYGYTF
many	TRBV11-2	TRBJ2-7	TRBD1	TGTGCCAGCAGCCCCTTCGGGACAGCTTTGTCCTACGAGCAGTACTTC	CASSPFGTALSYEQYF
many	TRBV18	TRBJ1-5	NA	TGTGCCAGCTCACCCTCAGGGGTCCAGCCCCAGCATTTT	CASSPSGVQPQHF
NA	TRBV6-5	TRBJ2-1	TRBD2	TGTGCCAGCAGTTCGGGACTAGCGGGATTAGAGCAGTTCTTC	CASSSGLAGLEQFF
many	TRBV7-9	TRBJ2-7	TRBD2	TGTGCCAGCAGCTCTACTAGCGGGGGTTCCTACGAGCAGTACTTC	CASSSTSGGSYEQYF
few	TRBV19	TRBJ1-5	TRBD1	TGTGCCAGTAGTACCATGGGACAGCCCTATCAGCCCCAGCATTTT	CASSTMGQPYQPQHF
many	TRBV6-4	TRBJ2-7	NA	TGTGCCAGCAGTGACTCAGTTTCAGGGCCTGATTCCTACGAGCAGTACTTC	CASSDSVSGPDSYEQYF
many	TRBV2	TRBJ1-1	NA	TGTGCCAGCAATAACGAGTACACTGAAGCTTTCTTT	CASNNEYTEAFF
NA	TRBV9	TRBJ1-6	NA	TGTGCCAGCAGCGTAGGTGTGAGCTCCTATAATTCACCCCTCCACTTT	CASSVGVSSYNSPLHF
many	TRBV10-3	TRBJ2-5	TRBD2	TGTGCCATCAGCCCTAGCGGGGGGCCATTGGAAGAGACCCAGTACTTC	CAISPSGGPLEETQYF